What follows are 31 T cell receptor beta chains derived from one specimen sequenced in a study of T-cell reconstitution after alpha-beta-depleted transplantation in children. Researchers prepared the TCRbeta library using unique molecular identifiers, the study reports. TCRdb redid the calling of the PCR reads with MiXCR, one entry per CDR3 protein. The data show about 200,000 distinct CDR3 sequences, approximately 17% seen once. The source was PBMCs, mostly from graft donor cells, collected 360 days after TCRalphabeta/CD19-depleted stem cell transplant. These receptors were collected from a male patient between 2 and 9 years old who had a stem cell transplant for acute lymphoblastic leukemia, so the T cells may come from the graft donor.

The CDR3 reads CASSSTQGSGVNTEAFF. In DNA form, the CDR3 reads TGTGCCAGCAGTTCCACACAGGGGAGTGGGGTGAACACTGAAGCTTTCTTT. J is TRBJ1-1 and V is TRBV6-5; TRBD1 matches at 7 bases. The CDR3 length is 17 residues. Trimming took 4 bases from V and 0 from J; bases not matched to a gene: 11. Germline V gene lookup returns CDR1 MNHEY and CDR2 SVGAGI.

The CDR3: CASSLQGADSPLHF. Here the CDR3 DNA reads TGCGCCAGCAGCTTACAGGGGGCTGATTCACCCCTCCACTTT. The chain links TRBV5-1 to TRBJ1-6; 9 bases match TRBD1. Unmatched junction bases numbered 2, after V lost 2 bases and J lost 8 bases. The germline V gene has CDR1 SGHRS and CDR2 YFSETQ. CDR3 length: 14 amino acids.

This clonotype was observed at least ten times. The chain recombines TRBV29-1 with TRBJ1-2; no clear D. Germline V lookup: CDR1 SQVTM, CDR2 ANQGSEA. The CDR3 sequence is 14 residues long. V dropped 0 bases and J dropped 4 bases, with 12 bases sitting between them. CDR3 sequence reads: CSVEEEGQPYGYTF. The CDR3 bases are TGCAGCGTTGAAGAGGAAGGGCAACCCTATGGCTACACCTTC.

The rearrangement uses TRBV12-3 or TRBV12-4 and TRBJ2-1; possible D gene TRBD2, 6 bases. The V and J ends lost 6 bases and 5 bases respectively, with 14 bases between them. The CDR3 has 14 amino acids. Here the CDR3 reads CASSITRTNNEQFF. The CDR3 coding sequence is TGTGCCAGCAGCATTACGCGGACTAACAATGAGCAGTTCTTC.

This clonotype was picked up many times. The chain couples TRBV27 to TRBJ2-7; 7 positions agree with TRBD2. Germline trimming cut 2 bases from V and 1 base from J; bases unmatched to any gene: 2. The CDR3 loop spans 14 amino acids. Germline V gene lookup returns CDR1 MNHEY and CDR2 SMNVEV (reference sequence). CDR3 residues: CASSLERGSYEQYF. Written as DNA, the CDR3 is TGTGCCAGCAGTTTAGAGCGGGGATCCTACGAGCAGTACTTC.

This clonotype has only a few counts. This chain uses TRBV11-3 with TRBJ2-7; 7 bases fit TRBD2. Trimming took 2 bases from V and 2 from J; bases not matched to a gene: 0. The V gene's germline CDR1 is SGHNT and CDR2 YENEEA. The CDR3 consists of 13 residues. CDR3 sequence: CASSLREAYEQYF. In DNA, the CDR3 is TGTGCCAGCAGCTTACGGGAGGCCTACGAGCAGTACTTC.

The chain is built from TRBV7-9 and TRBJ2-1; 8 positions match TRBD2. V shed 5 bases, J shed 5 bases, and the junction held 14 bases outside the gene matches. Germline V gives CDR1 SEHNR, CDR2 FQNEAQ (reference sequence). CDR3 length: 17 residues. In nucleotides, the CDR3 is TGTGCCAGCAGCCTAGGGACTAGGCCGGACCGTGACAATGAGCAGTTCTTC. As protein: CASSLGTRPDRDNEQFF.

This clonotype came up a few times. The chain couples TRBV5-1 to TRBJ2-2; D possibly corresponds to TRBD2 (6 bases). The germline CDR1 and CDR2 sequences are SGHRS and YFSETQ. Trimming removed 2 bases from V and 6 bases from J, with 8 bases in between. The CDR3 has 13 residues. The CDR3 spells CASSFPGAGELFF. As DNA, the CDR3 is TGCGCCAGCAGCTTCCCGGGAGCCGGGGAGCTGTTTTTT.

The chain combines TRBV3-1 with TRBJ1-2; TRBD1 matches at 9 bases. V was clipped by 0 bases and J by 8 bases; unmatched bases: 7. The germline V gene has CDR1 LGHDT and CDR2 YNNKEL (reference sequence). CDR3 length equals 15 residues. The CDR3 is CASSQEGTGLRGYTF. Written as DNA, the CDR3 is TGTGCCAGCAGCCAAGAAGGGACAGGGTTGCGCGGCTACACCTTC. Full variable domain (remainder filled in from reference TRBV3-1 and TRBJ1-2): DTAVSQTPKYLVTQMGNDKSIKCEQNLGHDTMYWYKQDSKKFLKIMFSYNNKELIINETVPNRFSPKSPDKAHLNLHINSLELGDSAVYFCASSQEGTGLRGYTFGSGTRLTVV.

The genes are TRBV7-2 and TRBJ1-4; 8 nucleotides match TRBD1. There are 14 residues in the CDR3. V dropped 3 bases and J dropped 6; count of bases not matched to a gene: 3. The V gene's germline CDR1 is SGHTA and CDR2 FQGNSA. CDR3 bases: TGTGCCAGCAGCTTGGAACAGGGGGATGAAAAACTGTTTTTT. It yields the protein CASSLEQGDEKLFF.

This chain connects TRBV4-1 to TRBJ2-3; no clear D. This CDR3 region has 15 residues. The V and J ends lost 0 bases and 3 bases respectively, with 10 bases between them. In germline, CDR1 is MGHRA, CDR2 YSYEKL. CDR3 loop: CASSQEPRTTDTQYF. The CDR3, as DNA: TGCGCCAGCAGCCAAGAACCCCGGACGACAGATACGCAGTATTTT.

The V gene is TRBV11-2, the J gene TRBJ2-2; perhaps D is TRBD1 or TRBD2 (5 bases each). Germline CDR1 SGHAT, CDR2 FQNNGV. CDR3 length: 16 residues. Trimming removed 5 bases at V and 0 bases at J, with 13 bases between. In DNA form, the CDR3 reads TGTGCCAGCAGCGGGCCGGGACGGACGAACACCGGGGAGCTGTTTTTT. Protein sequence: CASSGPGRTNTGELFF.

This clonotype was detected only a few times. The rearrangement links TRBV27 to TRBJ1-1; D call uncertain. V lost 5 bases, J lost 5 bases, and 15 bases lay in between. Looked up from germline, CDR1 is MNHEY and CDR2 is SMNVEV (reference sequence). The CDR3 contains 14 residues. In nucleotides, the CDR3 is TGTGCCAGCAGTGGAGCGGGTTGGGAAACTGAAGCTTTCTTT. This gives the protein CASSGAGWETEAFF.

This clonotype was seen more than once but under ten times. The genes are TRBV25-1 and TRBJ2-1, with D unresolved. Germline values: CDR1 MGHDK, CDR2 SYGVNS. This CDR3 spans 12 amino acids. V lost 6 bases, J lost 6 bases, and 9 bases lay in between. This CDR3 reads CASSLFSNEQFF. As DNA, the CDR3 is TGTGCCAGCAGCCTCTTCTCCAATGAGCAGTTCTTC.

The chain links TRBV7-9 to TRBJ2-3; tentative D call: TRBD2 (6 bases). Looked up from germline, CDR1 is SEHNR and CDR2 is FQNEAQ (reference sequence). The CDR3 extends over 13 amino acids. CDR3 protein: CALLRGTTDTQYF. Here the CDR3 DNA reads TGTGCTCTTCTTCGGGGGACCACAGATACGCAGTATTTT.

This chain connects TRBV27 to TRBJ1-2; D not resolved. The CDR3 loop spans 13 amino acids. With 6 bases removed from V and 5 bases from J, the gap between germline ends came to 13 bases. Germline V CDR1 and CDR2: MNHEY, SMNVEV (reference sequence). CDR3 amino acids: CASRRTDRYGYTF. For the CDR3, the DNA is TGTGCCAGCAGGCGGACGGACCGATATGGCTACACCTTC.

This clonotype was counted a few times. V is TRBV5-1 and J is TRBJ2-7, with TRBD1 identical over 8 bases. CDR1 is SGHRS, CDR2 YFSETQ, per germline. The CDR3 has 12 amino acids. The V segment lost 3 bases and the J segment 7 bases; nucleotides outside the gene matches: 3. The DNA of the CDR3 is TGCGCCAGCAGCTCCGGGACAGGAGAGCAGTACTTC. This gives the protein CASSSGTGEQYF.

The rearrangement links TRBV10-3 to TRBJ2-7; 9 positions match TRBD1. Germline V CDR1 and CDR2: ENHRY, SYGVKD. The ends lost 2 bases at V and 4 bases at J; junction bases unmatched: 6. CDR3 size: 15 residues. Here the CDR3 reads CAISEPLDRGYEQYF. The CDR3 region has the DNA TGTGCCATCAGTGAGCCTCTGGACAGGGGTTACGAGCAGTACTTC.

In its sample, this clonotype was seen many times. V is TRBV12-3 or TRBV12-4 and J is TRBJ1-3; D is ambiguous. This CDR3 is built from 12 residues. V was cut by 7 bases and J by 6 bases, with 10 bases left in between. CDR3: CASKIGVNTIYF. The CDR3 DNA is TGTGCCAGCAAGATCGGTGTAAACACCATATATTTT.

This clonotype was recorded a few times. The J gene is TRBJ2-7, the V gene TRBV5-1, with TRBD2 identical over 12 bases. The CDR3 extends over 19 amino acids. CDR1 is SGHRS, CDR2 YFSETQ, per germline. V was pared by 1 base and J by 1 base, with 12 bases of the junction left unmatched. The CDR3 sequence is CASSLWPSGGASVSYEQYF. In DNA form, the CDR3 reads TGCGCCAGCAGCTTGTGGCCTAGCGGGGGGGCGAGTGTTTCCTACGAGCAGTACTTC. Supplemented by reference TRBV5-1 and TRBJ2-7, the full variable domain reads KAGVTQTPRYLIKTRGQQVTLSCSPISGHRSVSWYQQTPGQGLQFLFEYFSETQRNKGNFPGRFSGRQFSNSRSEMNVSTLELGDSALYLCASSLWPSGGASVSYEQYFGPGTRLTVT.

In this sample, this clonotype turned up a few times. The chain couples TRBV12-3 or TRBV12-4 to TRBJ1-6; TRBD1 matches 7 bases. The CDR3 runs to 14 residues. Trimming removed 10 bases from V and 3 bases from J; junction bases left unmatched: 6. CDR3 region: CAIKQGNYNSPLHF. The DNA for the CDR3 is TGTGCCATCAAACAGGGGAACTATAATTCACCCCTCCACTTT.

In its sample, this clonotype was seen a few times. The J gene is TRBJ2-7, the V gene TRBV7-6; D is possibly TRBD2 (6 bases). Trimming left V 0 bases short and J 0 bases short, with 6 bases between. Germline-derived CDR1 and CDR2 are SGHVS and FNYEAQ. The CDR3 runs to 14 residues. CDR3 loop: CASSLAEGSYEQYF. CDR3 sequence (DNA): TGTGCCAGCAGCTTAGCGGAGGGCTCCTACGAGCAGTACTTC.

This clonotype occurred a few times. This rearrangement joins TRBV2 to TRBJ2-5, with 8 bases that match TRBD2. The CDR3 is 13 amino acids. Losses at the gene ends were 5 bases for V and 3 bases for J; bases not matched to a gene: 2. Germline V gene sequence: CDR1 SNHLY, CDR2 FYNNEI. CDR3 nucleotides: TGTGCCAGCAGTCCAGCGGGGGAAGAGACCCAGTACTTC. This gives the protein CASSPAGEETQYF.

This clonotype came up a few times. The chain uses TRBV12-3 or TRBV12-4 and TRBJ2-3; possibly TRBD1 or TRBD2 for D (5 bases each). The CDR3 is made up of 14 amino acids. With 6 bases removed from V and 10 bases from J, the gap between germline ends came to 20 bases. CDR3 in DNA: TGTGCCAGCAGCCCGTGGACACTAGACGGTGCGCAGTATTTT. This translates into CASSPWTLDGAQYF.

CDR3 coding DNA: TGTGCCAGCAGTTCAACCGACACCGGGGAGCTGTTTTTT. Its protein is CASSSTDTGELFF. V and J are TRBV28 and TRBJ2-2; D is ambiguous. CDR1 is MDHEN and CDR2 is SYDVKM in the germline V gene. The CDR3 is made up of 13 amino acids. Trimming took off 4 bases at V and 3 bases at J, with 6 bases between the two ends.

The chain joins TRBV4-3 to TRBJ2-7; D gene uncertain. The CDR3 spans 15 residues. V was clipped by 1 base and J by 2 bases, with 12 bases between them. Germline-derived CDR1 and CDR2 are LGHNA and YSLEER. CDR3 sequence (DNA): TGCGCCAGCAGCCAAGGGTGGGCTCCCACCTACGAGCAGTACTTC. It codes for CASSQGWAPTYEQYF.

There are many counts of this clonotype. This rearrangement joins TRBV12-3 or TRBV12-4 to TRBJ1-1; the D is unclear. V was clipped by 5 bases and J by 7 bases, with 8 bases between them. The CDR3 spans 11 residues. The CDR3 DNA reads as TGTGCCAGCAGTCGCGAGAATGAAGCTTTCTTT. Its protein is CASSRENEAFF.

This rearrangement joins TRBV6-5 to TRBJ2-1, with TRBD2 matching 10 bases. The CDR3 has 18 amino acids. CDR1 is MNHEY, CDR2 SVGAGI, per germline. The junction had 14 bases not matched to a gene; V was cut back by 2 bases and J by 7 bases. CDR3 loop: CASSYQAGGPRRKNEQFF. CDR3 DNA: TGTGCCAGCAGTTACCAAGCGGGGGGGCCGAGAAGGAAGAATGAGCAGTTCTTC.

This chain uses TRBV12-3 or TRBV12-4 with TRBJ2-4; D gene ambiguous. The CDR3 is made up of 18 amino acids. V was cut by 8 bases and J by 0 bases, with 23 bases left in between. CDR3 protein: CASAHLISVSLAKNIQYF. The CDR3 region has the DNA TGTGCCAGCGCACACCTTATCTCGGTTTCCCTAGCCAAAAACATTCAGTACTTC.

This clonotype was counted only a few times. This chain connects TRBV15 to TRBJ2-7, with TRBD1 matching 9 bases. Germline CDR1 LNHNV, CDR2 YYDKDF (reference sequence). The CDR3 spans 14 residues. Unmatched junction bases numbered 7, after V lost 3 bases and J lost 7 bases. CDR3 in DNA: TGTGCCACCAGCAGTGGGACAGGGTTGCGAGAGCAGTACTTC. Amino acid sequence: CATSSGTGLREQYF.

This clonotype has ten or more counts. V gene TRBV20-1 combines with J gene TRBJ1-1; perhaps TRBD1 as D (5 bases). The germline gives CDR1 DFQATT, CDR2 SNEGSKA (reference sequence). This CDR3 has 12 amino acids. V lost 6 bases, J lost 6 bases, and 14 bases lay in between. The CDR3 protein is CSAGGVLPEAFF. The CDR3 DNA reads as TGCAGTGCCGGAGGGGTACTCCCTGAAGCTTTCTTT.